This TCR beta chain came from a study of somatic mutations in cytotoxic T cells in rheumatoid arthritis. Findings of the study overall: It was in rheumatoid arthritis patients, but not in healthy controls, that CD8+ clonality increased with age.

About this clone itself: Its specificity is unknown.

Data came from immunoSEQ multiplex PCR; TCRdb stores just in-frame clones and leaves some out. The repertoire holds approximately 20,000 clones, 85% seen once, with around 7% in the top ten. The receptor was derived from a woman in her 40s with rheumatoid arthritis. The sample taken for sequencing was CD8+ T cells sorted from blood.

The CDR3 here is CASSRSGGNQPQHF. For the CDR3, the DNA is TGTGCCAGCAGCCGCTCGGGGGGTAATCAGCCCCAGCATTTT. The chain is built from TRBV13 and TRBJ1-5, with D perhaps TRBD1 (5 bases). V shed 5 bases and J shed 4 bases, with 12 bases lying between them. The germline V gene has CDR1 PRHDT and CDR2 FYEKMQ (reference sequence). There are 14 residues in the CDR3.